Many counts were recorded for the clone carrying this T cell receptor (beta chain). The CDR3 loop spans 14 amino acids. The junction had 2 bases not matched to a gene; V was cut back by 3 bases and J by 3 bases. Germline V gene data show CDR1 as SGHNT and CDR2 as YENEEA. This entry is derived from a study of sequential checkpoint blockade in melanoma. Overall study: Over 20 patients had matched tumor biopsies before treatment and at week 13 after nivolumab or ipilimumab alone.

Profiled with immunoSEQ multiplex PCR; TCRdb holds only in-frame clones, not every one. This table has about 6,100 clones, roughly a fifth appearing once. The treatment here: randomized to nivolumab then ipilimumab (arm A) or the reverse (arm B). This chain joins TRBV11-3 and TRBJ2-1, with 7 bases that match TRBD2. This material consisted of tumor tissue (inferred from file names), taken from a patient given nivolumab and ipilimumab in sequence. The receptor was isolated from a human donor with melanoma. CDR3 protein: CASSFGLDYNEQFF. The CDR3 DNA reads as TGTGCCAGCAGCTTCGGACTAGACTACAATGAGCAGTTCTTC.